The entry that follows covers one TCR beta chain sequence. In the original processing: Counts of nucleated cells, estimated from reference gene primer amplification, were obtained. Some clones are missing from TCRdb's copy, which holds only in-frame ones; the method was immunoSEQ multiplex PCR. The V and J calls and clone size are taken from that table; D and trimming were inferred from the DNA. The sample includes about 200,000 clones, roughly 85% of them seen just once. The sample comes from a study of blood T cell repertoires in COVID-19. Overall study: The United States, Italy and Spain were the sources of the acute and convalescent COVID-19 samples. The cDNA or gDNA used as material had been derived from T cells, B-cell-depleted T cells, or PBMCs.

Study members were between about 18 and 89 years old and lived in around 24 US regions. The CDR3 runs to 14 residues. Looked up from germline, CDR1 is MRHNA and CDR2 is SNTAGT. Losses at the gene ends were 9 bases for V and 7 bases for J; bases not matched to a gene: 9. Sequenced sample: PBMCs or T cells enriched from blood (not recorded which). This chain joins TRBV6-4 and TRBJ1-6; TRBD1 matches 7 bases. This clonotype was obtained from a man aged 40-49 years who had recovered from COVID-19. CDR3 loop: CASRRDSANSPLHF. The CDR3 coding sequence is TGTGCCAGTAGGCGGGACAGTGCCAATTCACCCCTCCACTTT.